This entry lists 7 T cell receptor beta chains sequenced from one sample in a study of Ad26.COV2.S vaccination and SARS-CoV-2 variants. As for treatment: around 19 received Ad26.COV2.S at low or high dose, single or two shots; about 5 received placebo; per-sample allocation not given. The samples date from day 63 after the first vaccine or placebo injection. Generated by immunoSEQ multiplex PCR, the TCRdb table keeps only in-frame clones and is missing some. The data hold about 480,000 clones, with around nine tenths observed a single time. The sequencing used peripheral blood, collected in a trial of Ad26.COV2.S vaccine versus placebo. The receptors stem from a person between 18 and 59 years old who received the Ad26.COV2.S COVID-19 vaccine or a placebo.

J is TRBJ1-2 and V is TRBV12-3 or TRBV12-4; a weak D match, TRBD1 (6 bases). CDR3 length equals 13 residues. Trimming removed 2 bases at V and 8 bases at J, with 12 bases between. The DNA for the CDR3 is TGTGCCAGCAGTTTAAGCGTGGGGGGCGGCTACACCTTC. Its protein is CASSLSVGGGYTF.

Remarks on this clone: The identical CDR3 is also encoded by other nucleotide sequences in the sample. CDR3 in DNA: TGTGCCAGCACCCCGAGGGGGAACACTGAAGCTTTCTTT. Protein sequence: CASTPRGNTEAFF. V usage is TRBV6-5 and J usage is TRBJ1-1; possible D gene TRBD1, 5 bases. Germline CDR1 reads MNHEY; CDR2 reads SVGAGI. The CDR3 consists of 13 residues. Deletions cut 7 bases from V and 1 base from J, with 10 bases between.

The chain links TRBV15 to TRBJ1-4, with D unclear. The length of the CDR3 is 13 residues. Germline values: CDR1 LNHNV, CDR2 YYDKDF (reference sequence). Trimming left V 2 bases short and J 0 bases short, with 1 base between. CDR3 in amino acids: CATSRPTNEKLFF. CDR3 nucleotides: TGTGCCACCAGCAGACCAACTAATGAAAAACTGTTTTTT.

This clone was detected only once. This chain links TRBV6-2 or TRBV6-3 with TRBJ2-5; 8 nucleotides match TRBD2. Per the germline V gene, CDR1 is MNHEY and CDR2 is SVGEGT. Germline trimming cut 4 bases from V and 2 bases from J; bases unmatched to any gene: 15. The CDR3 covers 18 residues. The CDR3 is CASSSGLAPLRGQETQYF. The DNA of the CDR3 is TGTGCCAGCAGTTCTGGACTAGCTCCTCTGAGGGGGCAAGAGACCCAGTACTTC.

The chain is built from TRBV28 and TRBJ2-3, with 7 positions matching TRBD1. V gave up 6 bases and J gave up 7 bases; unmatched junction bases: 4. Germline CDR1 reads MDHEN; CDR2 reads SYDVKM. This CDR3 region has 12 residues. The CDR3 nucleotides read TGTGCCAGCAGGCAGACAGGGAATACGCAGTATTTT. Its protein is CASRQTGNTQYF.

This clone was picked up one time. The CDR3 reads CASSPGLAKNIQYF. CDR3 sequence (DNA): TGTGCCAGCAGTCCGGGACTAGCCAAAAACATTCAGTACTTC. The chain uses TRBV28 and TRBJ2-4, with D tentatively TRBD2 (6 bases). The CDR3 extends over 14 amino acids. V was cut by 5 bases and J by 0 bases, with 8 bases left in between. Germline values: CDR1 MDHEN, CDR2 SYDVKM.

The chain is built from TRBV5-4 and TRBJ2-7; D not resolved. CDR3 length: 12 residues. Per the germline V gene, CDR1 is SGHNT and CDR2 is YYREEE (reference sequence). V was cut by 0 bases and J by 3 bases, with 4 bases left in between. Here the CDR3 reads CASSLANYEQYF. In DNA, the CDR3 is TGTGCCAGCAGCTTGGCCAACTACGAGCAGTACTTC.